The rows below give T cell receptor beta chains drawn from one sample of a study of low-dose radiotherapy and immunotherapy resistance in tumors. TCRdb re-derived calls from the reads in MiXCR, one entry per CDR3 protein. Of 80,000 to 95,000 distinct CDR3 sequences in the sample, more than 8% were seen once. The starting material was PBMCs, obtained before treatment. These receptors were obtained from a male donor with prostate cancer. The CDR3 runs from the conserved cysteine through the conserved F or W. The order of the fields is V gene, clone size, J gene, D gene, CDR3 DNA, CDR3 protein. A D gene is named only where the DNA matches it firmly. The size field is filled for only some rows; it gives once, few, many or a size class.

TRBV7-2	many	TRBJ1-4	.	TGTGCCAGCAGCTTGACAGTTAATGAAAAACTGTTTTTT	CASSLTVNEKLFF
TRBV20-1	many	TRBJ2-1	TRBD2	TGCAGTGCTAGAGATCGACTAGCGGGAATTAATGAGCAGTTCTTC	CSARDRLAGINEQFF
TRBV30	many	TRBJ1-5	TRBD1	TGTGCCTGGACGGGACAGCTCAATCAGCCCCAGCATTTT	CAWTGQLNQPQHF
TRBV2	many	TRBJ1-1	.	TGTGCCAGCGCGAAGGGTTCCCTGAACACTGAAGCTTTCTTT	CASAKGSLNTEAFF
TRBV2	many	TRBJ2-5	TRBD2	TGTGCCAGCAGGATCTCGGGACTAGCGGTGAGCCAGTACTTC	CASRISGLAVSQYF
TRBV7-8	many	TRBJ2-3	.	TGTGCCAGCAGCTTAGTAGCAGATACGCAGTATTTT	CASSLVADTQYF
TRBV5-1	many	TRBJ2-2	.	TGCGCCAGCAGCTGGAGGGATGGCGGCACCGGGGAGCTGTTTTTT	CASSWRDGGTGELFF
TRBV7-3	many	TRBJ2-3	TRBD2	TGTGCCAGCAGCCCTCCGACTAGCGGGAGGGCTTTATATTTT	CASSPPTSGRALYF
TRBV6-4	many	TRBJ2-5	.	TGTGCCAGCATATATTCCGGCAGGAAAGAGACCCAGTACTTC	CASIYSGRKETQYF
TRBV7-6	few	TRBJ2-7	TRBD1	TGTGCCAGCAGCCCAGGGGCAGGGGGCGGTTACGAGCAGTACTTC	CASSPGAGGGYEQYF
TRBV4-3	many	TRBJ2-5	.	TGCGCCAGCAGCCAAGATTTCGGGTGGAAAGAGACCCAGTACTTC	CASSQDFGWKETQYF
TRBV14	many	TRBJ2-2	TRBD2	TGTGCCAGCAGCCCGGGACTAGCGGGAGGGCCTGACGGGGAGCTGTTTTTT	CASSPGLAGGPDGELFF
TRBV14	many	TRBJ2-3	TRBD1	TGTGCCAGCAGGCGCAATATCGACAGGGGGATCACAGATACGCAGTATTTT	CASRRNIDRGITDTQYF
TRBV30	many	TRBJ2-1	TRBD1	TGTGCCTGGAGTTCCGGGACAGGTAAAAATGAGCAGTTCTTC	CAWSSGTGKNEQFF
TRBV20-1	few	TRBJ1-2	.	TGCAGCGACAACAGCGTAAACTATGGCTACACCTTC	CSDNSVNYGYTF
TRBV5-4	many	TRBJ2-5	TRBD1	TGTGCCAGCAGCTCGGGGAACAGGGGGCGTCAAGAGACCCAGTACTTC	CASSSGNRGRQETQYF
TRBV2	many	TRBJ1-6	.	TGTGCCAGCAGTGAAGTGGGACACGGCCTTTATAATTCACCCCTCCACTTT	CASSEVGHGLYNSPLHF
TRBV7-9	many	TRBJ2-5	.	TGTGCCAGCAGCCCCCCTGGGCGGGAGACCCAGTACTTC	CASSPPGRETQYF
TRBV2	many	TRBJ2-5	TRBD1	TGTGCCAGCAGTAACCGGACAGGCCAAGAGACCCAGTACTTC	CASSNRTGQETQYF
TRBV10-3	many	TRBJ1-2	.	TGTGCCATCAGTGATACTAGGGGGGACTATGGCTACACCTTC	CAISDTRGDYGYTF
TRBV12-3/TRBV12-4	.	TRBJ2-5	.	TGTGCCAGCAGACAAATAGGGGGGGGACTCCAAGAGACCCAGTACTTC	CASRQIGGGLQETQYF
TRBV28	many	TRBJ2-5	TRBD1	TGTGCCAGCAGTTTAGACAGGGGGTGGCAAGAGACCCAGTACTTC	CASSLDRGWQETQYF
TRBV12-3/TRBV12-4	.	TRBJ2-2	TRBD2	TGTGCCAGCACCGATAGGACTAGCGGGGACACCGGGGAGCTGTTTTTT	CASTDRTSGDTGELFF